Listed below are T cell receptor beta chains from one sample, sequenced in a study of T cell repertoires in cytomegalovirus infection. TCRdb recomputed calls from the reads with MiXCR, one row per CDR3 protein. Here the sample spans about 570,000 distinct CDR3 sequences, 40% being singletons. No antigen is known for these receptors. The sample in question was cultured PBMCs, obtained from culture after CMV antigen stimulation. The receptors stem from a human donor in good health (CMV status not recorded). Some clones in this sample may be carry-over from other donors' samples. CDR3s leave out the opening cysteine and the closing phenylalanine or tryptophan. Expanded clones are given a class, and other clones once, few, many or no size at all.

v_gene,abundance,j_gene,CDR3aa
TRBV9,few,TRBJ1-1,ASSVTGSVNTEAF
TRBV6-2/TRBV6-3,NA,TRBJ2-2,ASRDWGAGELF
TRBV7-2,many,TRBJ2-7,ASSLDRDRGLEQY
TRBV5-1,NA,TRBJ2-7,ASSLGTGLSRTYEQY
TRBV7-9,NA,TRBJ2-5,ASSSKHRGLRETQY
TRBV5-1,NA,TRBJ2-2,ASSPRGSGGAGELF
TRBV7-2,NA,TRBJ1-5,ASSLKPGGNQPQH
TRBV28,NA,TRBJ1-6,ASSFQGLALH
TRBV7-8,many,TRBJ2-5,ASSLGAAQETQY
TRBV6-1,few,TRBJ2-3,ASSRDREIDTQY
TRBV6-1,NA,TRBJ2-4,ASSDLQGRAKNIQY
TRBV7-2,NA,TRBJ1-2,ASSLQRRSAYGYT
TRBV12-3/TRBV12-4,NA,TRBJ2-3,ASAGDTSTDTQY
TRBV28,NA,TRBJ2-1,ASTPAGISYNEQF
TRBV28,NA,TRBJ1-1,ASSLQWEAF
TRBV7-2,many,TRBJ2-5,ASSSGPEETQY
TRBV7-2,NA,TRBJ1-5,ASSSTQSQPQH
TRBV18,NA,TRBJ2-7,ASSRVAGFPYEQY
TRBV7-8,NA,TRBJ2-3,ASSPNTGGLGDTQY
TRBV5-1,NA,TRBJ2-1,ASSFILAGAPYNEQF
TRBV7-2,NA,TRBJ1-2,ASSLQAGAGYT
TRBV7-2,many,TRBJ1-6,ATTPGGTNNSPLH
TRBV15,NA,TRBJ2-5,ATSRDPTVGETQY
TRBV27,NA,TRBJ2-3,ASSLGLAGYGYGGDTQY
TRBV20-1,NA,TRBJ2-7,SASRLAGGIDEQY
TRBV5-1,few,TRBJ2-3,ASSPGLAGGDTQY
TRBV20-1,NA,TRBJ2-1,SAIVVSGGAYNEQF
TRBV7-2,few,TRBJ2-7,ASSYQGSYEQY
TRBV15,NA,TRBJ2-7,ATSGGTGSYEQY
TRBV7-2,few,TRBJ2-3,ASSSEQGARDTQY